This T cell receptor beta chain stems from a study of blood T cell repertoires in COVID-19. The overall study: The analysed material was cDNA or gDNA that came from T cells, B-cell-depleted T cells, or PBMCs.

The CDR3 has 14 residues. V lost 0 bases and J lost 7, with 12 bases in between. Per germline, CDR1 LGHNA and CDR2 YSLEER. The assay was immunoSEQ multiplex PCR, and TCRdb's table has in-frame clones only and misses some. The profile shows about 100,000 clones, 70% to 90% of them singletons. Sample: peripheral blood. The chain carries TRBV4-3 and TRBJ1-2, with D perhaps matching TRBD1 (6 bases). This sequence was found in a man aged 55 to 70 with acute or convalescent COVID-19. The DNA for the CDR3 is TGCGCCAGCAGCCAAGACTTGGGGGCGTCTGGCTACACCTTC. It codes for CASSQDLGASGYTF.